The 28 T cell receptor beta chains below come from one sample, sequenced in a study of shared clonotypes between healthy human individuals. Assay used: immunoSEQ multiplex PCR; TCRdb lists only in-frame clones, some missing. The data show hundreds of thousands of clones, around 78% seen once. The sequenced material came from PBMCs. These TCRs come from a woman aged 40 to 55 in good health. Some clones in this sample may be carry-over from other donors' samples.

The chain is built from TRBV4-3 and TRBJ1-5; no clear D gene. V lost 4 bases and J 0 bases, leaving 10 bases between the germline ends. Germline V gene data show CDR1 as LGHNA and CDR2 as YSLEER. The CDR3 consists of 15 residues. The CDR3 sequence: CASSRTYGSNQPQHF. The CDR3 DNA follows: TGCGCCAGCAGCCGTACGTATGGTAGCAATCAGCCCCAGCATTTT.

The rearrangement links TRBV5-6 to TRBJ2-3; possible D gene TRBD2, 6 bases. This CDR3 contains 15 residues. Trimming shortened V by 2 bases and J by 2 bases, and 12 bases separated the two germline ends. Germline V gene sequence: CDR1 SGHDT, CDR2 YYEEEE. The CDR3 sequence: CASSFRDSYTDTQYF. DNA of the CDR3: TGTGCCAGCAGCTTCCGGGACTCATACACAGATACGCAGTATTTT. The full variable domain, in which reference TRBV5-6 and TRBJ2-3 provide the parts outside the CDR3, is DAGVTQSPTHLIKTRGQQVTLRCSPKSGHDTVSWYQQALGQGPQFIFQYYEEEERQRGNFPDRFSGHQFPNYSSELNVNALLLGDSALYLCASSFRDSYTDTQYFGPGTRLTVL.

The genes are TRBV2 and TRBJ1-5, with TRBD1 matching over 7 bases. Germline V gene lookup returns CDR1 SNHLY and CDR2 FYNNEI. The ends lost 8 bases at V and 3 bases at J; junction bases unmatched: 4. This CDR3 has 13 amino acids. The CDR3 nucleotides are TGTGCCAGCCACGGACAGGTCAATCAGCCCCAGCATTTT. This gives the protein CASHGQVNQPQHF.

A word on this clone: With a much larger clone just one base away, this may be a read error. The identical CDR3 is also encoded by other nucleotide sequences in the sample. The chain is built from TRBV7-2 and TRBJ2-3; no clear D. V was clipped by 5 bases and J by 2 bases, with 5 bases between them. This CDR3 spans 12 amino acids. CDR1 is SGHTA, CDR2 FQGNSA, per germline. DNA of the CDR3: TGTGCCAGCAGCCCAACCACAGATACGCAGTATTTT. Its protein is CASSPTTDTQYF.

The chain links TRBV5-1 to TRBJ2-1; 7 bases fit TRBD2. Germline trimming cut 4 bases from V and 4 bases from J; bases unmatched to any gene: 11. CDR3 size: 16 residues. Germline CDR1 SGHRS, CDR2 YFSETQ. CDR3 DNA sequence: TGCGCCAGCAGCGGGTCTAGCGGCGTCGAATACAATGAGCAGTTCTTC. This translates into CASSGSSGVEYNEQFF.

V is TRBV10-3 and J is TRBJ2-7; a weak D match, TRBD2 (6 bases). Looked up from germline, CDR1 is ENHRY and CDR2 is SYGVKD. CDR3 length equals 14 residues. V was cut by 11 bases and J by 4 bases, with 21 bases left in between. The CDR3 bases are TGTGCCGCGCACCCAGCGGGTGAATCATACGAGCAGTACTTC. Protein sequence: CAAHPAGESYEQYF.

Concerning this clone itself: It is likely a read error: a sequence one base away is far more abundant. This specimen includes other DNA sequences encoding the same CDR3. The rearrangement uses TRBV30 and TRBJ2-5; 7 positions match TRBD2. The CDR3 is made up of 13 amino acids. V trimming: 1 base; J trimming: 5 bases; junction bases outside the gene matches: 4. The V gene's germline CDR1 is GTSNPN and CDR2 SVGIG (reference sequence). CDR3 DNA: TGTGCCTGGAGTGCACCAGCGGGGGAGACCCAGTACTTC. This translates into CAWSAPAGETQYF.

This chain joins TRBV28 and TRBJ2-2, with D possibly matching TRBD1 (5 bases). CDR1 MDHEN and CDR2 SYDVKM come from the germline V gene. This CDR3 region has 14 residues. V lost 4 bases and J lost 7, with 13 bases in between. The CDR3 region has the DNA TGTGCCAGCAGTTCGGCAGGGTGGAGCGGGGAGCTGTTTTTT. This sequence encodes CASSSAGWSGELFF. The full variable domain, in which reference TRBV28 and TRBJ2-2 provide the parts outside the CDR3, is DVKVTQSSRYLVKRTGEKVFLECVQDMDHENMFWYRQDPGLGLRLIYFSYDVKMKEKGDIPEGYSVSREKKERFSLILESASTNQTSMYLCASSSAGWSGELFFGEGSRLTVL.

The CDR3: CASKKDGDGYTF. The CDR3 coding sequence is TGTGCCAGCAAAAAGGACGGCGATGGCTACACCTTC. This chain joins TRBV6-5 and TRBJ1-2; D call uncertain. The germline V and J ends were trimmed by 7 bases and 6 bases, with 12 bases remaining between them. The CDR3 is 12 residues long. Germline assignment: CDR1 MNHEY and CDR2 SVGAGI.

The chain carries TRBV28 and TRBJ2-1; 7 bases fit TRBD2. CDR1 MDHEN and CDR2 SYDVKM come from the germline V gene. CDR3 length equals 14 residues. V lost 2 bases, J lost 10 bases, and 8 bases stayed unmatched. CDR3 nucleotides: TGTGCCAGCAGTTTAGGGGGAGGGAAGGGAGAGCAGTTCTTC. Its protein product is CASSLGGGKGEQFF.

This clone was picked up many times. This rearrangement joins TRBV5-1 to TRBJ2-1; D unclear. The CDR3 contains 12 residues. Germline V lookup: CDR1 SGHRS, CDR2 YFSETQ. V gave up 4 bases and J gave up 3 bases, with 5 bases separating them. As DNA, the CDR3 is TGCGCCAGCAGCCGGAACTACAATGAGCAGTTCTTC. Amino acids: CASSRNYNEQFF.

This clone was seen just once. This chain connects TRBV28 to TRBJ2-7, with a weak D call TRBD2 (5 bases). Trimming removed 1 base at V and 4 bases at J, with 14 bases between. This CDR3 contains 15 residues. Germline V CDR1 and CDR2: MDHEN, SYDVKM. The CDR3 DNA sequence: TGTGCCAGCAGTTTATCAACGGGGTCAGCATACGAGCAGTACTTC. It specifies CASSLSTGSAYEQYF.

V gene TRBV5-1 combines with J gene TRBJ2-7; 9 bases are a match to TRBD2. The CDR3 extends over 16 amino acids. The germline V gene has CDR1 SGHRS and CDR2 YFSETQ. Trimming cost V 1 base and J 7 bases; bases outside gene matches: 12. This CDR3 is CASSLFGAGGPEEQYF. The CDR3, as DNA: TGCGCCAGCAGCTTGTTCGGTGCGGGAGGGCCGGAAGAGCAGTACTTC.

This clone occurred once. The chain recombines TRBV4-2 with TRBJ2-7, with 10 bases lining up with TRBD2. Trimming took 0 bases from V and 4 from J; bases not matched to a gene: 9. The CDR3 covers 17 residues. In germline, CDR1 is LGHNA, CDR2 YNFKEQ. The CDR3 DNA reads as TGTGCCAGCAGCCAAGAAACTAGCGGGGAGTTCATGTACGAGCAGTACTTC. Residues: CASSQETSGEFMYEQYF.

The V gene is TRBV7-9, the J gene TRBJ2-7, with 8 bases aligning to TRBD1. With 3 bases clipped from V and 5 bases from J, the junction kept 6 bases outside the gene matches. CDR1 is SEHNR, CDR2 FQNEAQ, per germline (reference sequence). The CDR3 contains 14 residues. The chain's CDR3 is CASSFLTGVHEQYF. CDR3 nucleotides: TGTGCCAGCAGCTTCTTGACAGGGGTCCACGAGCAGTACTTC.

The genes are TRBV15 and TRBJ1-3, with a possible D match to TRBD1 (5 bases). Germline CDR1 LNHNV, CDR2 YYDKDF (reference sequence). Trimming removed 4 bases at V and 0 bases at J, with 10 bases between. The CDR3 contains 15 residues. In DNA form, the CDR3 reads TGTGCCACCAGCAATTACAGGAGCTCTGGAAACACCATATATTTT. It encodes CATSNYRSSGNTIYF.

This clone was found many times. The same CDR3 also results from other DNA sequences found in this sample. V and J are TRBV25-1 and TRBJ2-7; D is perhaps TRBD2 (6 bases). Trimming shortened V by 1 base and J by 4 bases, and 20 bases separated the two germline ends. In germline, CDR1 is MGHDK, CDR2 SYGVNS. The CDR3 length is 17 residues. Written as DNA, the CDR3 is TGTGCCAGCAGTGAATTTCGGCGGGACCTCGGGCTTTACGAGCAGTACTTC. It specifies CASSEFRRDLGLYEQYF.

V usage is TRBV9 and J usage is TRBJ1-3, with D unresolved. Trimming pared 1 base from V and 0 bases from J, leaving 5 bases between. The germline V gene encodes CDR1 SGDLS and CDR2 YYNGEE. This CDR3 is built from 14 residues. CDR3 region: CASSVTYSGNTIYF. DNA of the CDR3: TGTGCCAGCAGCGTAACCTACTCTGGAAACACCATATATTTT.

Of note for this clone: In the same sample, other DNA sequences code for this CDR3. This rearrangement joins TRBV9 to TRBJ2-1, with D possibly TRBD1 on 6 matching bases. V shed 0 bases and J shed 4 bases, with 11 bases lying between them. The CDR3 sequence is 15 residues long. The germline V gene encodes CDR1 SGDLS and CDR2 YYNGEE. The CDR3: CASSVAGQAYNEQFF. For the CDR3, the DNA is TGTGCCAGCAGCGTAGCGGGACAAGCTTACAATGAGCAGTTCTTC.

The chain couples TRBV5-1 to TRBJ2-7; D gene uncertain. Germline-derived CDR1 and CDR2 are SGHRS and YFSETQ. The CDR3 runs 15 residues. Trimming left V 0 bases short and J 1 base short, with 11 bases between. CDR3 residues: CASSLVADRSYEQYF. The DNA for the CDR3 is TGCGCCAGCAGCTTGGTTGCCGACCGATCCTACGAGCAGTACTTC. The full variable domain, with the rest looked up from reference TRBV5-1 and TRBJ2-7, is KAGVTQTPRYLIKTRGQQVTLSCSPISGHRSVSWYQQTPGQGLQFLFEYFSETQRNKGNFPGRFSGRQFSNSRSEMNVSTLELGDSALYLCASSLVADRSYEQYFGPGTRLTVT.

The chain combines TRBV18 with TRBJ2-5; TRBD2 aligns across 11 bases. This CDR3 has 14 amino acids. Unmatched junction bases numbered 3, after V lost 5 bases and J lost 4 bases. Germline CDR1 is KGHSH and CDR2 is LQKENI. CDR3 region: CASSTGLAGETQYF. In nucleotides, the CDR3 is TGTGCCAGCTCAACAGGACTAGCGGGAGAGACCCAGTACTTC.

The J gene is TRBJ2-7, the V gene TRBV5-5; tentative D call: TRBD2 (6 bases). The V gene's germline CDR1 is SGHKS and CDR2 YYEKEE (reference sequence). The CDR3 contains 15 residues. Trimming pared 0 bases from V and 5 bases from J, leaving 15 bases between. CDR3 in DNA: TGTGCCAGCAGCTTGGTGGGCGGGGACGAGGACGAGCAGTACTTC. Its protein is CASSLVGGDEDEQYF.

This clone has just a few counts. This rearrangement joins TRBV7-3 to TRBJ2-3; D perhaps matches TRBD1 (6 bases). The CDR3 length is 15 residues. With 5 bases removed from V and 0 bases from J, the gap between germline ends came to 12 bases. The germline CDR1 and CDR2 sequences are SGHTA and FQGTGA. CDR3 coding DNA: TGTGCCAGCAGCCCCTCGGGGACAAGCACAGATACGCAGTATTTT. Encoded protein: CASSPSGTSTDTQYF.

Details on this clone: A much larger clone lies one base from this, so it may be a read error. The gene calls are TRBV13 and TRBJ2-7, with 7 bases matching TRBD1. CDR3 size: 15 residues. Germline V gene sequence: CDR1 PRHDT, CDR2 FYEKMQ (reference sequence). V gave up 4 bases and J gave up 2 bases; unmatched junction bases: 8. The CDR3 bases are TGTGCCAGCAGCTCAGCGGAGGACAGGCCCTACGAGCAGTACTTC. This sequence encodes CASSSAEDRPYEQYF.

The rearrangement uses TRBV5-6 and TRBJ2-7; D is unclear. The germline CDR1 and CDR2 sequences are SGHDT and YYEEEE. V was shortened by 2 bases and J by 1 base, with 10 bases between the two germline ends. The CDR3 totals 14 residues. CDR3 DNA sequence: TGTGCCAGCAGCTTTCGGTCTGGGTCCTACGAGCAGTACTTC. It encodes CASSFRSGSYEQYF.

The V call is TRBV2, the J call TRBJ1-5; no definite D call. This CDR3 has 14 amino acids. V was shortened by 3 bases and J by 1 base, with 7 bases between the two germline ends. Germline CDR1 reads SNHLY; CDR2 reads FYNNEI. In nucleotides, the CDR3 is TGTGCCAGCAGTGACCCACGCAGCAATCAGCCCCAGCATTTT. It encodes CASSDPRSNQPQHF. Full variable domain (rest looked up from reference TRBV2 and TRBJ1-5): EPEVTQTPSHQVTQMGQEVILRCVPISNHLYFYWYRQILGQKVEFLVSFYNNEISEKSEIFDDQFSVERPDGSNFTLKIRSTKLEDSAMYFCASSDPRSNQPQHFGDGTRLSIL.

The V and J genes are TRBV2 and TRBJ2-1, with 11 bases fitting TRBD2. Trimming took 4 bases from V and 3 from J; bases not matched to a gene: 11. CDR1 and CDR2 from the germline V gene are SNHLY and FYNNEI. The CDR3 is 18 residues long. CDR3 nucleotide sequence: TGTGCCAGCAGTGGCGGGGCCTTAACTAGCGGGAGCTACAATGAGCAGTTCTTC. Translated, it gives CASSGGALTSGSYNEQFF.

The genes are TRBV5-1 and TRBJ2-3; TRBD2 matches 11 bases. J lost 4 bases, V lost 4 bases, and 5 bases had no gene match. The CDR3 covers 15 residues. Per the germline V gene, CDR1 is SGHRS and CDR2 is YFSETQ. CDR3 bases: TGCGCCAGCAGCCAGACTAGCGGGAATGCAGATACGCAGTATTTT. It is translated as CASSQTSGNADTQYF.